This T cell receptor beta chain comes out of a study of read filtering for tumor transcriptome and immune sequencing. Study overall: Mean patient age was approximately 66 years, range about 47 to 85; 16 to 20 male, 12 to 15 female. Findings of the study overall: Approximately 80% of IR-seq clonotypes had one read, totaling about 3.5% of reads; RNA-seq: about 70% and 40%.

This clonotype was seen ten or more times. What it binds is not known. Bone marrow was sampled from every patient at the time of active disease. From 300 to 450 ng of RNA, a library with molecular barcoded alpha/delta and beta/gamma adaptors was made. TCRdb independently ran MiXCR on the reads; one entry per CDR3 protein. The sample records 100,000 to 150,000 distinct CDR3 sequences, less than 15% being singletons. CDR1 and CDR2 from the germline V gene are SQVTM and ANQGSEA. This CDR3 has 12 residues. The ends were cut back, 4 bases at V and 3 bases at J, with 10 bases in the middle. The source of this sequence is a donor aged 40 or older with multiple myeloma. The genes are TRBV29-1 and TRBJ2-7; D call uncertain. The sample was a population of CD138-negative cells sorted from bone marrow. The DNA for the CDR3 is TGCAGCGTTGCCCCGTCGGGCTACGAGCAGTACTTC. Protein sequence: CSVAPSGYEQYF.